Reported below is one T cell receptor (beta chain). This specimen belongs to a study of shared clonotypes between healthy human individuals. The CDR3 runs 13 residues. V lost 2 bases, J lost 7 bases, and 12 bases lay in between. The germline gives CDR1 MNHEY, CDR2 SVGAGI. Here immunoSEQ multiplex PCR was the method, and the copy in TCRdb shows in-frame clones only, minus some. The sample shows approximately 640,000 clones, about 90% of them seen only once. This TCR derives from a man between 18 and 29 years old in good health. Some clones in this sample may be carry-over from other donors' samples. The material sequenced was memory CD8+ T cells from PBMCs. Subset here: CD45RO+ cells pooled with CCR7-negative TemRA cells. The chain links TRBV6-5 to TRBJ2-7; no definite D call. The CDR3 DNA reads as TGTGCCAGCAGTTACCGGGTGGGTGCTGAGCAGTACTTC. It is translated as CASSYRVGAEQYF.